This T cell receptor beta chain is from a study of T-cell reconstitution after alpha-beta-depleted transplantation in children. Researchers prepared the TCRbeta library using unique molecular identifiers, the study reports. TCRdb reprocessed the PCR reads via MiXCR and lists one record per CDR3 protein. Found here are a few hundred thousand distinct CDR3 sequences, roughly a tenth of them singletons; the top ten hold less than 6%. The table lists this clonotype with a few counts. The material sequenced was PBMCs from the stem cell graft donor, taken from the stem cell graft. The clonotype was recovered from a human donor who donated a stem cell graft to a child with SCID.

DNA for the CDR3: TGTGCCAGCAGTTACTCCCGGATAGGAACGGCTGGGGCCAACGTCCTGACTTTC. Translating it yields CASSYSRIGTAGANVLTF. The gene calls are TRBV6-5 and TRBJ2-6; D uncertain. CDR3 length: 18 amino acids. Trimming took off 0 bases at V and 2 bases at J, with 14 bases between the two ends. Germline V gives CDR1 MNHEY, CDR2 SVGAGI.